These T cell receptor beta chains were read from a single sample in a study of T-cell reconstitution after alpha-beta-depleted transplantation in children. TCRdb processed the PCR reads anew with MiXCR; each CDR3 protein has one entry. The sample consists of a few hundred thousand distinct CDR3 sequences, approximately 23% of them appearing once. This material consisted of PBMCs, mostly from graft donor cells, taken 180 days after TCRalphabeta/CD19-depleted stem cell transplant. Source of these receptors: a male patient aged 5 to 17 who had a stem cell transplant for acute lymphoblastic leukemia, so the T cells may come from the graft donor. CDR3s include the opening cysteine and the closing phenylalanine or tryptophan. D genes are given only for firm matches. A row's size may be missing; if present it is once, few, many or a size class.

v_gene: TRBV5-1; abundance: .; d_gene: TRBD2; j_gene: TRBJ2-5; CDR3nt: TGCGCCAGCAGCTTCCCTAGCGGGAGAGACCAAGAGACCCAGTACTTC; CDR3aa: CASSFPSGRDQETQYF
v_gene: TRBV12-3/TRBV12-4; abundance: many; d_gene: .; j_gene: TRBJ2-5; CDR3nt: TGTGCCAGCCGACGGGCACACTACGAAGAGACCCAGTACTTC; CDR3aa: CASRRAHYEETQYF
v_gene: TRBV10-3; abundance: .; d_gene: TRBD1; j_gene: TRBJ2-7; CDR3nt: TGTGCCATCAGTCCGACAGGGGAGGTCGAGCAGTACTTC; CDR3aa: CAISPTGEVEQYF
v_gene: TRBV4-1; abundance: .; d_gene: TRBD2; j_gene: TRBJ2-3; CDR3nt: TGCGCCAGCAGCCAAGATAAGAACGGGAGGCCCACGCAGTATTTT; CDR3aa: CASSQDKNGRPTQYF
v_gene: TRBV7-8; abundance: .; d_gene: TRBD1; j_gene: TRBJ2-3; CDR3nt: TGTGCCAGCAGCCAGGCTGATTTACAGGGGCCTCCGGACACAGATACGCAGTATTTT; CDR3aa: CASSQADLQGPPDTDTQYF
v_gene: TRBV5-1; abundance: .; d_gene: .; j_gene: TRBJ2-1; CDR3nt: TGCGCCAGCAGCTTGAGTAGGAGCTCCTACAATGAGCAGTTCTTC; CDR3aa: CASSLSRSSYNEQFF
v_gene: TRBV25-1; abundance: few; d_gene: .; j_gene: TRBJ2-7; CDR3nt: TGTGCCAGCAGTGCCTTTTACGGGTGGCAGGCCTACGAGCAGTACTTC; CDR3aa: CASSAFYGWQAYEQYF
v_gene: TRBV29-1; abundance: few; d_gene: .; j_gene: TRBJ2-3; CDR3nt: TGCAGCGCCACGACATCTCTGGCGGGCACAGATACGCAGTATTTT; CDR3aa: CSATTSLAGTDTQYF
v_gene: TRBV20-1; abundance: .; d_gene: TRBD2; j_gene: TRBJ2-1; CDR3nt: TGCAGTGCGGACCCAGGGAGGGCCTATGAGCAGTTCTTC; CDR3aa: CSADPGRAYEQFF
v_gene: TRBV28; abundance: .; d_gene: .; j_gene: TRBJ2-5; CDR3nt: TGTGCCAGCAGTTTAGGGAATAAGGCGGAGACCCAGTACTTC; CDR3aa: CASSLGNKAETQYF